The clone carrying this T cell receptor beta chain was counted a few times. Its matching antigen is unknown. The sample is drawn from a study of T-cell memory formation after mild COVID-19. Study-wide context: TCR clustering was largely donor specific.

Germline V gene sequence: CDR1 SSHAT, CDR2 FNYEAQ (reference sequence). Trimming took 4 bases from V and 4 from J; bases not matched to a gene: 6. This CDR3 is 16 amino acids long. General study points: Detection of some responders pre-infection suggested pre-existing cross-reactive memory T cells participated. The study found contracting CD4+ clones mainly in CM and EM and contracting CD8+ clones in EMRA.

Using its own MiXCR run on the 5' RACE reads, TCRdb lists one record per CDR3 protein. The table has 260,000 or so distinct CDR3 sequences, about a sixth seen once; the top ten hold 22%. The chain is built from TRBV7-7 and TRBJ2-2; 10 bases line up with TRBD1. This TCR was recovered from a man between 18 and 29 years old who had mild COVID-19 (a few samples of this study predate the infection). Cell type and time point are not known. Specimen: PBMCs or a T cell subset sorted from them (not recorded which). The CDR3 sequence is CASSSPGQGITGELFF. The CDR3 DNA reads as TGTGCCAGCAGCTCACCGGGACAGGGGATCACCGGGGAGCTGTTTTTT.